The 21 T cell receptor beta chains below were found in one sample sequenced in a study of blood T cell repertoires in COVID-19. Here immunoSEQ multiplex PCR was the method, and the copy in TCRdb shows in-frame clones only, minus some. The table includes 100,000 to 150,000 clones, about four fifths detected once. Sample: peripheral blood. The origin of the receptors is a man between 40 and 49 years old with active or convalescent COVID-19.

The genes are TRBV3-1 (or the pseudogene TRBV3-2) and TRBJ1-4, with TRBD1 as a possible D gene (5 bases). The germline V gene has CDR1 LGHDT and CDR2 YNNKEL (reference sequence). V lost 1 base to trimming and J lost 4 bases, with 10 bases between them. The CDR3 totals 15 residues. The CDR3 coding sequence is TGTGCCAGCAGCCAAGCACAGGTTTATAATGAAAAACTGTTTTTT. Protein sequence: CASSQAQVYNEKLFF.

CDR3 sequence reads: CATSDADRDIGEQYF. The DNA for the CDR3 is TGTGCCACCAGTGATGCGGACAGGGACATTGGCGAGCAGTACTTC. This chain links TRBV24-1 with TRBJ2-7; 8 bases align to TRBD1. The CDR3 consists of 15 residues. Germline assignment: CDR1 KGHDR and CDR2 SFDVKD. V gave up 3 bases and J gave up 6 bases; unmatched junction bases: 9.

This chain links TRBV28 with TRBJ2-3, with 8 bases matching TRBD2. V lost 6 bases to trimming and J lost 1 base; unmatched junction nucleotides: 15. This CDR3 has 18 amino acids. Germline CDR1 MDHEN, CDR2 SYDVKM. Written as DNA, the CDR3 is TGTGCCAGCAGGGGATCACCCAGGGGCGGGGGGCGCACAGATACGCAGTATTTT. It specifies CASRGSPRGGGRTDTQYF.

This clone showed up just once. Here the CDR3 DNA reads TGTGCCAGCAGCCGGGGTAGCGGGGGATTCAGCACAGATACGCAGTATTTT. It encodes CASSRGSGGFSTDTQYF. The chain joins TRBV3-1 (or the pseudogene TRBV3-2) to TRBJ2-3, with 9 bases fitting TRBD2. CDR3 length: 17 amino acids. J was trimmed by 0 bases and V by 4 bases; bases with no gene match: 8. CDR1 is LGHDT and CDR2 is YNNKEL in the germline V gene (reference sequence).

This clone was picked up one time. This chain joins TRBV27 and TRBJ1-2; perhaps TRBD1 as D (6 bases). In germline, CDR1 is MNHEY, CDR2 SMNVEV (reference sequence). Between the trimmed V and J ends, which lost 1 base and 9 bases, there was a span of 9 bases. The CDR3 is 12 residues long. The CDR3: CASSLWGQSYTF. In DNA form, the CDR3 reads TGTGCCAGCAGTTTATGGGGGCAGAGCTACACCTTC.

The chain recombines TRBV28 with TRBJ1-1; a possible D gene is TRBD1 (6 bases). The V end was cut by 8 bases, the J end by 6 bases, with 13 bases between. CDR1 and CDR2 from the germline V gene are MDHEN and SYDVKM. This CDR3 has 12 amino acids. CDR3 nucleotides: TGTGCCAGCCAGACAGGTTGGGCTGAAGCTTTCTTT. This codes for CASQTGWAEAFF.

The chain recombines TRBV28 with TRBJ1-2; 10 nucleotides match TRBD1. The CDR3 is made up of 16 amino acids. With V trimmed by 6 bases and J by 5 bases, 12 bases remained unmatched. CDR1 is MDHEN, CDR2 SYDVKM, per germline. Written as DNA, the CDR3 is TGTGCCAGCAGAGTTCAAGGGACAGGGGCCCTTTATGGCTACACCTTC. Protein sequence: CASRVQGTGALYGYTF.

This clone was observed a handful of times. The V call is TRBV9, the J call TRBJ1-3, with D tentatively TRBD1 (6 bases). V was clipped by 2 bases and J by 0 bases, with 15 bases between them. The CDR3 loop spans 17 amino acids. Germline V gene sequence: CDR1 SGDLS, CDR2 YYNGEE. As DNA, the CDR3 is TGTGCCAGCAGCGTCGAAGGGCGGACAGACTCTGGAAACACCATATATTTT. This gives the protein CASSVEGRTDSGNTIYF.

CDR3 nucleotides: TGTGCCAGCAGCTTTACAGGGGCAGAGACCCAGTACTTC. Its translation is CASSFTGAETQYF. The V call is TRBV2, the J call TRBJ2-5, with TRBD1 matching 7 bases. Germline V lookup: CDR1 SNHLY, CDR2 FYNNEI. The ends lost 6 bases at V and 4 bases at J; junction bases unmatched: 5. CDR3 length: 13 amino acids.

CDR3 bases: TGTGCCAGCAGCCTAGGACTAGCGGGGGGGCCGGGAGAGACCCAGTACTTC. Translation: CASSLGLAGGPGETQYF. The chain carries TRBV7-6 and TRBJ2-5, with 15 bases fitting TRBD2. J gave up 4 bases and V 5 bases, and 8 bases lay outside the gene matches. This CDR3 is 17 amino acids long. The germline gives CDR1 SGHVS, CDR2 FNYEAQ.

This clone was seen once. The genes are TRBV10-2 and TRBJ2-1; D ambiguous. Germline values: CDR1 WSHSY, CDR2 SAAADI. This CDR3 comprises 13 residues. Trimming stripped 3 bases from V and 9 bases from J, with 12 bases between. The CDR3 region has the DNA TGCGCCAGCAGTGAAGTAACCCCGCGTGAGCAGTTCTTC. Its protein product is CASSEVTPREQFF.

This chain links TRBV27 with TRBJ1-2; 7 bases map to TRBD1. V gave up 4 bases and J gave up 8 bases; unmatched junction bases: 13. The length of the CDR3 is 15 residues. Germline assignment: CDR1 MNHEY and CDR2 SMNVEV (reference sequence). In DNA, the CDR3 is TGTGCCAGCAGTTCGAGGACAGGACCGCCGCGGGGCTACACCTTC. It is translated as CASSSRTGPPRGYTF.

This chain connects TRBV4-1 to TRBJ1-5, with no clear D. There are 15 residues in the CDR3. Per germline, CDR1 MGHRA and CDR2 YSYEKL. V was shortened by 4 bases and J by 6 bases, with 16 bases between the two germline ends. For the CDR3, the DNA is TGCGCCAGCAGCCCCGACCTGAGGAGGACTCAGCCCCAGCATTTT. Amino acid sequence: CASSPDLRRTQPQHF.

The chain carries TRBV30 and TRBJ2-2, with D unresolved. Germline CDR1 GTSNPN, CDR2 SVGIG (reference sequence). The CDR3 is 15 residues long. CDR3 region: CGVQAQRPNTGELFF. DNA for the CDR3: TGTGGAGTCCAGGCACAGAGACCGAACACCGGGGAGCTGTTTTTT.

This chain connects TRBV10-3 to TRBJ1-1, with 7 bases matching TRBD1. The CDR3 extends over 15 amino acids. The germline gives CDR1 ENHRY, CDR2 SYGVKD. Losses at the gene ends were 6 bases for V and 1 base for J; bases not matched to a gene: 8. The CDR3 loop reads CAIRAGGQQNTEAFF. DNA for the CDR3: TGTGCCATCAGAGCGGGGGGACAGCAGAACACTGAAGCTTTCTTT.

V is TRBV19 and J is TRBJ2-5; tentative D call: TRBD1 (5 bases). The CDR3 covers 13 residues. Trimming removed 3 bases at V and 5 bases at J, with 10 bases between. Germline V lookup: CDR1 LNHDA, CDR2 SQIVND (reference sequence). This CDR3 is CASSIQGVETQYF. In DNA form, the CDR3 reads TGTGCCAGTAGTATCCAGGGTGTGGAGACCCAGTACTTC. Supplemented by reference TRBV19 and TRBJ2-5, the full variable domain reads DGGITQSPKYLFRKEGQNVTLSCEQNLNHDAMYWYRQDPGQGLRLIYYSQIVNDFQKGDIAEGYSVSREKKESFPLTVTSAQKNPTAFYLCASSIQGVETQYFGPGTRLLVL.

The CDR3 bases are TGTGCCAGCAGCTTAGAACGGCTAGCGGGGCTTAGCACAGATACGCAGTATTTT. Protein: CASSLERLAGLSTDTQYF. J is TRBJ2-3 and V is TRBV7-2, with 9 nucleotides matching TRBD2. Germline-derived CDR1 and CDR2 are SGHTA and FQGNSA. V shed 1 base, J shed 0 bases, and the junction held 8 bases outside the gene matches. This CDR3 has 18 amino acids.

The rearrangement links TRBV2 to TRBJ1-2; D unresolved. The CDR3 extends over 13 amino acids. Germline lookup yields CDR1 SNHLY and CDR2 FYNNEI. V was shortened by 5 bases and J by 7 bases, with 14 bases between the two germline ends. The DNA of the CDR3 is TGTGCCAGCAGTATCGGGGAGGCGAGTGGCTACACCTTC. Encoded protein: CASSIGEASGYTF.

The chain links TRBV28 to TRBJ2-7, with 8 bases fitting TRBD2. Germline loops: CDR1 MDHEN, CDR2 SYDVKM. J lost 7 bases, V lost 4 bases, and 12 bases had no gene match. This CDR3 is built from 15 residues. CDR3 sequence reads: CASSSPWGPGGEQYF. The CDR3 bases are TGTGCCAGCAGTTCCCCGTGGGGACCGGGGGGGGAGCAGTACTTC.

This clone appeared a single time. The rearrangement links TRBV19 to TRBJ1-6; TRBD1 is a possible D gene (6 bases). V lost 6 bases and J 0 bases, leaving 12 bases between the germline ends. Germline V gene sequence: CDR1 LNHDA, CDR2 SQIVND (reference sequence). The CDR3 contains 16 residues. CDR3 nucleotide sequence: TGTGCCAGTAGCCCCGGACAGTACTCCTATAATTCACCCCTCCACTTT. Translated, it gives CASSPGQYSYNSPLHF.

The rearrangement joins TRBV28 to TRBJ2-7, with D unresolved. Germline V CDR1 and CDR2: MDHEN, SYDVKM. V was pared by 6 bases and J by 6 bases, with 9 bases between. The CDR3 extends over 11 amino acids. CDR3 sequence (DNA): TGTGCCAGCAGCCTCGACACCGAGCAGTACTTC. This translates into CASSLDTEQYF.